This TCR beta chain was sequenced for a study of T-cell memory formation after mild COVID-19. Notes on the study in general: Clones shrinking from day 15 to 85 showed even CD4/CD8 mixes; later expanders tilted CD4+. The appearance of some responding clones in pre-infection memory suggested that cross-reactive memory joined.

Libraries for TCRalpha and TCRbeta carried sample barcodes and unique molecular identifiers via 5'RACE. TCRdb re-called the 5' RACE reads with MiXCR, one entry per CDR3 protein. The sample has 300,000 to 350,000 distinct CDR3 sequences; 10% to 15% are singletons. The CDR3 runs to 16 residues. In germline, CDR1 is SGHDN, CDR2 FVKESK. Trimming pared 4 bases from V and 7 bases from J, leaving 22 bases between. A word on this clonotype: Its antigen remains unknown.

The sequence was collected from a man younger than 35 who had mild COVID-19 (a few samples of this study predate the infection). Cell type and time point are not known. The sample consisted of PBMCs or a T cell subset sorted from them (not recorded which). The V gene is TRBV14, the J gene TRBJ2-5; D is perhaps TRBD2 (6 bases). The CDR3 here is CASSLRRLVGEGTQYF. In nucleotides, the CDR3 is TGTGCCAGCAGCCTCAGGAGACTAGTTGGTGAAGGGACCCAGTACTTC.